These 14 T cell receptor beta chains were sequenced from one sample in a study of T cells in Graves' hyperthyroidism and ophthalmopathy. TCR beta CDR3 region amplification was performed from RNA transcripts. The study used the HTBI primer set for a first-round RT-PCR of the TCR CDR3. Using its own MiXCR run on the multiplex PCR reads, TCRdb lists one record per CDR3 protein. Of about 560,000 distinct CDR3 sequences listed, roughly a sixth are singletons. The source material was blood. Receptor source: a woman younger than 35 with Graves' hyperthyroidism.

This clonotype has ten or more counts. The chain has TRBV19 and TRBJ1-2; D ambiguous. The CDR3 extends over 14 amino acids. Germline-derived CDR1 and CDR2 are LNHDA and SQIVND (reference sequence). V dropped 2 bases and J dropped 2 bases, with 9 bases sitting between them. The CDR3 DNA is TGTGCCAGTAGTATAACGGGCAGAAACTATGGCTACACCTTC. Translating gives CASSITGRNYGYTF.

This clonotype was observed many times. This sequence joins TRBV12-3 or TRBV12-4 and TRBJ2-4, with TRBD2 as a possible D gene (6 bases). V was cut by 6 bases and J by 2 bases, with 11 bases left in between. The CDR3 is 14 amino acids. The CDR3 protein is CASRGGFPKNIQYF. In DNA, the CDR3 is TGTGCCAGCAGGGGAGGATTTCCCAAAAACATTCAGTACTTC.

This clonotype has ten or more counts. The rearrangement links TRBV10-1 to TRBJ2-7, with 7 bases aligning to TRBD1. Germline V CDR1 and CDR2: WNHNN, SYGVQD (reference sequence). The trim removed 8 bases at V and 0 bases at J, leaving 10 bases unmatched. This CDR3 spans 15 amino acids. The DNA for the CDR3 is TGCGCCAGCTCCCAGACCCGGGACAGCTCCTACGAGCAGTACTTC. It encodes CASSQTRDSSYEQYF.

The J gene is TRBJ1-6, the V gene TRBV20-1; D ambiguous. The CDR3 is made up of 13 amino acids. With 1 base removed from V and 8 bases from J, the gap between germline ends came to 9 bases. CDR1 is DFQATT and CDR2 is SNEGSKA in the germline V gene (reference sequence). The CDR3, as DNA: TGCAGTGCTAGAGTAGCTACAGATTCACCCCTCCACTTT. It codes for CSARVATDSPLHF.

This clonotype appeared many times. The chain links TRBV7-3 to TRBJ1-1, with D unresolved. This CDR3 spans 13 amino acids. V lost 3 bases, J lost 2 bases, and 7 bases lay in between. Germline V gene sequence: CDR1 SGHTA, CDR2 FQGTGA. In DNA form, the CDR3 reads TGTGCCAGCAGCTTTGACATAAACACTGAAGCTTTCTTT. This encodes CASSFDINTEAFF.

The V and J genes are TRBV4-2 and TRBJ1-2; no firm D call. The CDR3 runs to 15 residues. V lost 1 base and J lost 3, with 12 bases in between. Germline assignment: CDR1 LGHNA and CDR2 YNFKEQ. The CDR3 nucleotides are TGTGCCAGCAGCCAAGCCGGGATAGGGTACTATGGCTACACCTTC. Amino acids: CASSQAGIGYYGYTF.

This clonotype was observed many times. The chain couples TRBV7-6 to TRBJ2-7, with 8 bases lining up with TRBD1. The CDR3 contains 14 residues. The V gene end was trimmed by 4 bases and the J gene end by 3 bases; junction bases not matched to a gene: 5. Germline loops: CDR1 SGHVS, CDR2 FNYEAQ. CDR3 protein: CASSSRQGYYEQYF. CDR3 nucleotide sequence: TGTGCCAGCAGCTCAAGACAGGGGTACTACGAGCAGTACTTC. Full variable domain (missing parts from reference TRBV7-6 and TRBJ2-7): GAGVSQSPRYKVTKRGQDVALRCDPISGHVSLYWYRQALGQGPEFLTYFNYEAQQDKSGLPNDRFSAERPEGSISTLTIQRTEQRDSAMYRCASSSRQGYYEQYFGPGTRLTVT.

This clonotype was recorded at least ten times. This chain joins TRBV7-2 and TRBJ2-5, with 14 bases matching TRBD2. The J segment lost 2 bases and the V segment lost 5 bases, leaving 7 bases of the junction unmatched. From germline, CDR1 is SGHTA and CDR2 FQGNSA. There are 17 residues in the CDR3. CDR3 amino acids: CASSPQGTSGGQETQYF. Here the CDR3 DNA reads TGTGCCAGCAGCCCCCAGGGGACTAGCGGGGGTCAAGAGACCCAGTACTTC.

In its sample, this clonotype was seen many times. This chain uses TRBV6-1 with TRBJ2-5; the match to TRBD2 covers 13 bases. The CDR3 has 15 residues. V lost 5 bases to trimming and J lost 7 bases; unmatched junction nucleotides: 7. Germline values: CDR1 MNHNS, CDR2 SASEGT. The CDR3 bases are TGTGCCAGCAGTCCGACTAGCGGGGGGTACGGGACCCAGTACTTC. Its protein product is CASSPTSGGYGTQYF.

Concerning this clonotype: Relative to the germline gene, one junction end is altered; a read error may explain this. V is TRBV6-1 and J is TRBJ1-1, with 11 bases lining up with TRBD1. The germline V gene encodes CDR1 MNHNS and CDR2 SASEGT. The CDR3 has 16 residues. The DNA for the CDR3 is TGCGCCAGCAGCCTAGGAGGACAGGGGGCACGCACTGAAGCTTTCTTT. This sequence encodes CASSLGGQGARTEAFF.

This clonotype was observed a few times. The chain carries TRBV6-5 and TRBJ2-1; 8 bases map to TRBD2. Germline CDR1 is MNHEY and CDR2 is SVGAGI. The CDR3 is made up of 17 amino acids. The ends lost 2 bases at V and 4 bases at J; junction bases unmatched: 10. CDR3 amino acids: CASSYSLGGAGYNEQFF. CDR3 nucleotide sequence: TGTGCCAGCAGTTACAGTCTCGGGGGGGCGGGTTACAATGAGCAGTTCTTC.

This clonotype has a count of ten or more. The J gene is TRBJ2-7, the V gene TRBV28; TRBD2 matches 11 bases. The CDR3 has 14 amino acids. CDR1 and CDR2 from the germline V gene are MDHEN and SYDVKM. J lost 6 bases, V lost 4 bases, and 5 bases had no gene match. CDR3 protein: CASSYSGRASEQYF. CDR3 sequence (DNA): TGTGCCAGCAGTTATAGCGGGAGGGCCTCCGAGCAGTACTTC.

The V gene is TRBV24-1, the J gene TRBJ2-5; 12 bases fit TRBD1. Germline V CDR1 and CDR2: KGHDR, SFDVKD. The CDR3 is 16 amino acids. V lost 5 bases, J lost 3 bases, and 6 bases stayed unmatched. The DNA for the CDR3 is TGTGCCACCAGTGCAGTCGGGACAGGGGGCAAAGAGACCCAGTACTTC. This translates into CATSAVGTGGKETQYF.

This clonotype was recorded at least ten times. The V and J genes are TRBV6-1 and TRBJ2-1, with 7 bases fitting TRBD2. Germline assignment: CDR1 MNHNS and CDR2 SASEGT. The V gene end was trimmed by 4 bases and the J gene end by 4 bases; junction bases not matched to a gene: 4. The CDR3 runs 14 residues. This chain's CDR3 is CASSAQRGYNEQFF. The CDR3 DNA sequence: TGTGCCAGCAGTGCGCAGCGGGGATACAATGAGCAGTTCTTC.